These 24 T cell receptor beta chains were all obtained from the same sample, sequenced in a study of cytomegalovirus exposure and HLA in healthy donors. PCR amplification relied on 60 Vbeta primers (plus 13 Jbeta primers). The data were produced by immunoSEQ multiplex PCR, yet TCRdb's version contains in-frame clones alone and is incomplete. This sample has about 120,000 clones, with about 80% found just once. Sequencing input: PBMCs. The source is a woman aged 50 to 65 in good health and CMV-seronegative.

CDR3 in DNA: TGTGCCAGCAGTGTGGGACAGGGAGCCGTCGAGACCCAGTACTTC. Translating it yields CASSVGQGAVETQYF. The chain recombines TRBV27 with TRBJ2-5; 9 bases are shared with TRBD1. CDR1 is MNHEY, CDR2 SMNVEV, per germline (reference sequence). V lost 5 bases to trimming and J lost 5 bases; unmatched junction nucleotides: 9. The CDR3 totals 15 residues.

The rearrangement joins TRBV7-3 to TRBJ2-2, with 7 bases fitting TRBD1. Trimming removed 6 bases from V and 5 bases from J; junction bases left unmatched: 3. Per germline, CDR1 SGHTA and CDR2 FQGTGA. CDR3 length: 13 amino acids. CDR3 in DNA: TGTGCCAGCAGTGAACAGGGGACCGGGGAGCTGTTTTTT. This encodes CASSEQGTGELFF.

The genes are TRBV6-5 and TRBJ1-2; the D gene is possibly TRBD1 (6 bases). This CDR3 has 14 amino acids. Germline V gives CDR1 MNHEY, CDR2 SVGAGI. Trimming left V 2 bases short and J 4 bases short, with 11 bases between. The CDR3 sequence is CASSYSRQVYGYTF. As DNA, the CDR3 is TGTGCCAGCAGTTACAGTCGACAGGTCTATGGCTACACCTTC.

The chain carries TRBV6-6 and TRBJ1-2; 8 bases map to TRBD1. The J segment lost 7 bases and the V segment lost 6 bases, leaving 10 bases of the junction unmatched. Looked up from germline, CDR1 is MNHNY and CDR2 is SVGAGI (reference sequence). This CDR3 region has 14 residues. The chain's CDR3 is CASSVGQGGFGYTF. CDR3 bases: TGTGCCAGCAGCGTCGGACAGGGAGGTTTTGGCTACACCTTC.

This clone has more than one count but fewer than ten. The V and J genes are TRBV4-2 and TRBJ2-2; 11 bases agree with TRBD2. There are 16 residues in the CDR3. Germline V gene lookup returns CDR1 LGHNA and CDR2 YNFKEQ. The V segment lost 4 bases and the J segment 1 base; nucleotides outside the gene matches: 2. The CDR3 bases are TGTGCCAGCAGCCCGGGACTAGCGGTGAACACCGGGGAGCTGTTTTTT. Amino acid sequence: CASSPGLAVNTGELFF.

This clone has more than one count but fewer than ten. The DNA of the CDR3 is TGTGCCAGCAGTCCCTACATACAGGGATCCAATCAGCCCCAGCATTTT. Translating gives CASSPYIQGSNQPQHF. The chain uses TRBV28 and TRBJ1-5; a weak D match, TRBD1 (6 bases). V lost 5 bases and J 3 bases, leaving 17 bases between the germline ends. CDR3 length: 16 residues. Germline V CDR1 and CDR2: MDHEN, SYDVKM.

This clone was observed a few times. V gene TRBV28 combines with J gene TRBJ2-2; 7 bases fit TRBD2. V was pared by 4 bases and J by 2 bases, with 7 bases of the junction left unmatched. Germline CDR1 is MDHEN and CDR2 is SYDVKM. The CDR3 extends over 16 amino acids. For the CDR3, the DNA is TGTGCCAGCAGTTGGACCGGGACTACCAACACCGGGGAGCTGTTTTTT. Protein product: CASSWTGTTNTGELFF.

The chain has TRBV6-1 and TRBJ1-5; 10 bases map to TRBD1. The germline CDR1 and CDR2 sequences are MNHNS and SASEGT. Trimming took 4 bases from V and 1 from J; bases not matched to a gene: 1. The CDR3 totals 15 residues. The CDR3 reads CASSGGQGSNQPQHF. CDR3 nucleotide sequence: TGTGCCAGCAGTGGGGGACAGGGGAGCAATCAGCCCCAGCATTTT.

This rearrangement joins TRBV7-9 to TRBJ2-5; 8 bases agree with TRBD2. J was trimmed by 3 bases and V by 5 bases; bases with no gene match: 8. Germline values: CDR1 SEHNR, CDR2 FQNEAQ (reference sequence). The length of the CDR3 is 15 residues. The CDR3 region has the DNA TGTGCCAGCAGCCCCCGGGGGGGTGGGGAAGAGACCCAGTACTTC. It encodes CASSPRGGGEETQYF.

V is TRBV4-2 and J is TRBJ2-2, with D possibly matching TRBD2 (5 bases). Germline-derived CDR1 and CDR2 are LGHNA and YNFKEQ. CDR3 length equals 17 residues. Trimming removed 1 base at V and 1 base at J, with 13 bases between. The CDR3 protein is CASSQAVVEGNTGELFF. The CDR3 DNA is TGTGCCAGCAGCCAAGCGGTTGTAGAGGGGAACACCGGGGAGCTGTTTTTT.

This chain joins TRBV2 and TRBJ2-3; possibly TRBD1 for D (6 bases). The V and J ends lost 6 bases and 3 bases respectively, with 16 bases between them. In germline, CDR1 is SNHLY, CDR2 FYNNEI. The CDR3 runs to 15 residues. The CDR3 sequence is CASRVRDTLTDTQYF. The CDR3 nucleotides read TGTGCCAGCAGGGTCCGGGACACGCTGACAGATACGCAGTATTTT.

The chain employs TRBV7-2 and TRBJ2-2; TRBD1 might be the D (6 bases). The CDR3 runs to 15 residues. V was shortened by 6 bases and J by 0 bases, with 11 bases between the two germline ends. Looked up from germline, CDR1 is SGHTA and CDR2 is FQGNSA. CDR3 sequence: CASSMDRPNTGELFF. The DNA of the CDR3 is TGTGCCAGCAGTATGGACAGACCGAACACCGGGGAGCTGTTTTTT. The full variable domain, completed using reference TRBV7-2 and TRBJ2-2, is GAGVSQSPSNKVTEKGKDVELRCDPISGHTALYWYRQSLGQGLEFLIYFQGNSAPDKSGLPSDRFSAERTGGSVSTLTIQRTQQEDSAVYLCASSMDRPNTGELFFGEGSRLTVL.

The V gene is TRBV7-8, the J gene TRBJ2-2; D perhaps matches TRBD2 (6 bases). The CDR3 is 15 residues long. Germline lookup yields CDR1 SGHVS and CDR2 FQNEAQ. V lost 6 bases, J lost 2 bases, and 13 bases lay in between. CDR3 nucleotides: TGTGCCAGCAGAGCCGGACTAACAAACACCGGGGAGCTGTTTTTT. Translation gives CASRAGLTNTGELFF.

For the CDR3, the DNA is TGTGCCAGTAGTACCACAAGAAGCTACACCTTC. It yields the protein CASSTTRSYTF. The gene calls are TRBV19 and TRBJ1-2; D gene ambiguous. Per the germline V gene, CDR1 is LNHDA and CDR2 is SQIVND (reference sequence). Trimming took 4 bases from V and 9 from J, leaving 9 bases between them. This CDR3 has 11 amino acids.

The chain has TRBV11-2 and TRBJ1-5; D may be TRBD1 (6 bases). V was trimmed by 3 bases and J by 2 bases, leaving 11 bases between them. Germline V gene data show CDR1 as SGHAT and CDR2 as FQNNGV. The CDR3 is 15 residues long. The DNA of the CDR3 is TGTGCCAGCAGCTTTAATGAGGGGGGCAATCAGCCCCAGCATTTT. It specifies CASSFNEGGNQPQHF.

This clone was counted only a few times. This rearrangement joins TRBV7-9 to TRBJ2-7, with a weak D call TRBD2 (5 bases). V was trimmed by 2 bases and J by 2 bases, leaving 13 bases between them. From germline, CDR1 is SEHNR and CDR2 FQNEAQ (reference sequence). The CDR3 extends over 15 amino acids. The DNA of the CDR3 is TGTGCCAGCAGCTTATTGGGAGCGGCGGCCTACGAGCAGTACTTC. Amino acid sequence: CASSLLGAAAYEQYF.

This rearrangement joins TRBV7-2 to TRBJ2-5; 7 bases fit TRBD2. Trimming cost V 1 base and J 9 bases; bases outside gene matches: 17. Germline values: CDR1 SGHTA, CDR2 FQGNSA. This CDR3 contains 17 residues. CDR3 nucleotide sequence: TGTGCCAGCAGCTTAGAGGCGGGTGGGGCCGGGGGGTTTTCCCAGTACTTC. The encoded protein is CASSLEAGGAGGFSQYF.

This chain links TRBV30 with TRBJ2-6, with a tentative D call TRBD2 (7 bases). Germline V gives CDR1 GTSNPN, CDR2 SVGIG (reference sequence). CDR3 length: 14 residues. V lost 3 bases, J lost 2 bases, and 8 bases lay in between. The chain's CDR3 is CAWSGGPGANVLTF. The CDR3 DNA sequence: TGTGCCTGGAGCGGGGGGCCTGGGGCCAACGTCCTGACTTTC.

This chain connects TRBV10-3 to TRBJ2-1, with 11 positions matching TRBD1. The germline gives CDR1 ENHRY, CDR2 SYGVKD. The CDR3 totals 15 residues. V lost 4 bases to trimming and J lost 7 bases; unmatched junction nucleotides: 6. The CDR3, as DNA: TGTGCCATCAGTGCCCCGGACAGGGGGCTAAATGAGCAGTTCTTC. It yields the protein CAISAPDRGLNEQFF.

The chain employs TRBV5-8 and TRBJ1-2; D unresolved. Per germline, CDR1 SGHTS and CDR2 YDEGEE. Trimming stripped 1 base from V and 7 bases from J, with 5 bases between. The CDR3 is made up of 11 amino acids. This CDR3 reads CASSLYTGYTF. CDR3 in DNA: TGTGCCAGCAGCTTGTACACTGGCTACACCTTC. Based on the CDR3 plus reference TRBV5-8 and TRBJ1-2, the full variable domain is EAGVTQSPTHLIKTRGQQATLRCSPISGHTSVYWYQQALGLGLQFLLWYDEGEERNRGNFPPRFSGRQFPNYSSELNVNALELEDSALYLCASSLYTGYTFGSGTRLTVV.

This clone was counted only a few times. The chain recombines TRBV28 with TRBJ2-1; 7 bases are a match to TRBD1. This CDR3 has 11 amino acids. The ends lost 10 bases at V and 8 bases at J; junction bases unmatched: 5. The germline CDR1 and CDR2 sequences are MDHEN and SYDVKM. The CDR3 DNA follows: TGTGCCACATACAGGGGCCATGAGCAGTTCTTC. This codes for CATYRGHEQFF.

This chain joins TRBV28 and TRBJ2-5; D gene unclear. Germline values: CDR1 MDHEN, CDR2 SYDVKM. The CDR3 is 11 amino acids. V dropped 9 bases and J dropped 7 bases, with 12 bases sitting between them. The CDR3 region has the DNA TGTGCCAGTAGCCTTCCGGGGACCCAGTACTTC. Translating it yields CASSLPGTQYF.

The rearrangement joins TRBV27 to TRBJ2-1, with a weak D call TRBD2 (6 bases). Per germline, CDR1 MNHEY and CDR2 SMNVEV (reference sequence). The CDR3 covers 13 residues. V lost 4 bases to trimming and J lost 6 bases, with 10 bases between them. The CDR3 sequence: CASSSNGGNEQFF. The CDR3 DNA sequence: TGTGCCAGCAGTTCCAACGGGGGCAATGAGCAGTTCTTC.

This chain links TRBV4-2 with TRBJ1-4; a weak D match, TRBD1 (6 bases). The germline gives CDR1 LGHNA, CDR2 YNFKEQ. CDR3 size: 13 residues. Trimming removed 1 base from V and 6 bases from J, with 6 bases in between. The CDR3 bases are TGTGCCAGCAGCCAAGCAGGGGATGAAAAACTGTTTTTT. Translating gives CASSQAGDEKLFF.